Listed below are T cell receptor beta chains from one sample, sequenced in a study of PD-1 blockade in classical Hodgkin lymphoma. TCRdb's table, derived via immunoSEQ multiplex PCR, lists solely in-frame clones and lacks some. The sample records roughly 12,000 clones, 70% to 85% being singletons. Source: CD8+ T cells from blood, taken at baseline. The origin of the receptors is a human donor with classical Hodgkin lymphoma. CDR3s leave out the opening cysteine and the closing phenylalanine or tryptophan. Each record gives: clone size, J gene, V gene, CDR3 protein. The size of a clone is reported for some rows only, either as once, few or many, or as a class for expanded clones.

NA,TRBJ2-1,TRBV7-3,ASSLSGRGDYNEQF
NA,TRBJ2-3,TRBV4-2,ASSQDLAGGPDTQY
NA,TRBJ1-4,TRBV7-9,ASSQWTGGEEKLF
NA,TRBJ1-1,TRBV6-5,ARQDRGLRTEAF
NA,TRBJ2-2,TRBV9,ASSVDWAGELF
NA,TRBJ2-7,TRBV28,ASKGQGPSYEQY
NA,TRBJ2-3,TRBV19,ASSNRILRGGRDTQY
NA,TRBJ2-3,TRBV11-3,ASRKSGEGTDTQY
once,TRBJ2-5,TRBV23-1,ASSHPDGRVETQY
NA,TRBJ1-5,TRBV9,ASSVEGGSNQPQH
NA,TRBJ1-6,TRBV5-6,ASSSGEDRFRGPLH
NA,TRBJ1-1,TRBV6-5,ASSWQGRAEAF
once,TRBJ2-1,TRBV5-8,ASSLEGQGNNEQF
NA,TRBJ2-1,TRBV7-6,ASSLGGSVAYNEQF
once,TRBJ2-7,TRBV4-2,ASSSYSGGAYEQY
NA,TRBJ2-2,TRBV9,ASSVGVGELF
NA,TRBJ2-7,TRBV29-1,SFTGTGDYEQY
once,TRBJ1-5,TRBV27,ASSLWGRGGSNQPQH
NA,TRBJ1-1,TRBV6-5,ASSSSQNTEAF
NA,TRBJ2-1,TRBV10-3,AIRGLDNEQF
NA,TRBJ1-2,TRBV5-8,ASRLQAASYGYT
NA,TRBJ2-3,TRBV6-6,GCSPFTDTQY
NA,TRBJ2-3,TRBV7-9,ASSATDTQY
NA,TRBJ2-7,TRBV9,ASSPGIGGEQY